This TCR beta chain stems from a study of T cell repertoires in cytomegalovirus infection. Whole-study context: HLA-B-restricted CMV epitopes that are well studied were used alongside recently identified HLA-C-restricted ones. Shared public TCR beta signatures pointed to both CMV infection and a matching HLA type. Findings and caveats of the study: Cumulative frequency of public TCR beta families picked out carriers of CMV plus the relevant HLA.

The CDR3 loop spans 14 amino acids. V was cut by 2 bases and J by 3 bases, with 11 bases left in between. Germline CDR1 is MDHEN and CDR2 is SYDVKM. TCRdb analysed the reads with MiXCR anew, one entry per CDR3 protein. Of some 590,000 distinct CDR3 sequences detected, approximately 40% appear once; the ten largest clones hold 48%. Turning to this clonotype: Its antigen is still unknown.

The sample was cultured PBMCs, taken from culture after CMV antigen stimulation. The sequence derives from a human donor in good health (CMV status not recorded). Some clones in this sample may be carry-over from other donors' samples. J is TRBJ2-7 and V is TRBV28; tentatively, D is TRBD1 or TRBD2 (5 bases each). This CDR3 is CASSLSGGNYEQYF. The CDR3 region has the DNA TGTGCCAGCAGTTTAAGTGGGGGAAACTACGAGCAGTACTTC.